The clone carrying this T cell receptor beta chain came up many times. The antigen is unknown. Time point: newly diagnosed GD, antithyroid drugs for less than 3 months. RNA extracted from PBMCs served as the sequencing template. These data come from a study of regulatory T cells in long-lasting Graves disease. TCR beta libraries were built with iRepertoire HTBI primers and Arm-PCR of CDR3 regions. Each CDR3 protein is one row after TCRdb ran MiXCR on the multiplex PCR reads. The sample consists of 400,000 to 450,000 distinct CDR3 sequences, 16% of them appearing once. V shed 5 bases, J shed 3 bases, and the junction held 6 bases outside the gene matches. CDR1 and CDR2 (germline): DFQATT, SNEGSKA (reference sequence). The CDR3 has 14 amino acids. Study-wide findings and caveats: Persistent disease preferred TRBV28, TRBJ1-2 and TRBJ2-5; new disease, TRBV20-1 and TRBJ2-1. Reduced TCR diversity was observed in persistent Graves' patients versus newly diagnosed patients.

This sample also belongs to another study, concerning T cells in Graves' hyperthyroidism and ophthalmopathy. From that study: Hyperthyroidism patients were newly diagnosed, had disease duration under 2 months, and were aged 18 to 65 years. The model foresaw ophthalmopathy a median approximately 6.1 months prior to onset.

The sample in question was peripheral blood mononuclear cells (PBMCs), obtained at new diagnosis, from a patient treated with antithyroid drugs. The clonotype originates from a woman in her twenties or thirties with Graves disease. V gene TRBV20-1 combines with J gene TRBJ2-7; 11 bases agree with TRBD2. CDR3 sequence: CSARGTSGLYEQYF. The CDR3 nucleotides are TGCAGTGCTCGCGGGACTAGCGGCCTCTACGAGCAGTACTTC.